The rows below give T cell receptor beta chains drawn from one sample of a study of blood T cell repertoires in COVID-19. Clones were sequenced by immunoSEQ multiplex PCR, and TCRdb holds only the in-frame ones, with some missing. The repertoire holds 200,000 to 300,000 clones, with 65% to 85% as singletons. Sequencing was performed on peripheral blood. These receptors were obtained from a woman aged 40 to 50 who had recovered from COVID-19. CDR3s include the opening cysteine and the closing phenylalanine or tryptophan.

j_gene,v_gene,CDR3aa
TRBJ1-2,TRBV20-1,CSATTGAGYTF
TRBJ1-5,TRBV12-3/TRBV12-4,CASSAQGVQPQHF
TRBJ1-1,TRBV19,CASTVTGATEAFF
TRBJ2-5,TRBV5-4,CASSTRGQPETQYF
TRBJ2-7,TRBV3-1/TRBV3-2,CASRPGRGKEYEQYF
TRBJ2-7,TRBV15,CATSREGGSSYEQYF
TRBJ1-4,TRBV4-1,CASSQPFNEKLFF
TRBJ2-7,TRBV5-1,CASSPGQGASYEQYF
TRBJ1-1,TRBV5-1,CASSLDGTDYKAFF
TRBJ1-1,TRBV19,CASGTGGTNTEAFF
TRBJ1-1,TRBV2,CASSFGQGLPSEAFF